The 20 T cell receptor beta chains below were found in one sample sequenced in a study of T cell responses to AZD1222 COVID-19 vaccine. Measured with immunoSEQ multiplex PCR; TCRdb has only the in-frame clones, and not every one. The sample yields roughly 130,000 clones, 85% to 90% seen once. This specimen consisted of peripheral blood, obtained on day 0 of AZD1222 vaccination. The receptors originated from an adult in good health.

The chain links TRBV14 to TRBJ2-1; TRBD2 might be the D (6 bases). Germline V CDR1 and CDR2: SGHDN, FVKESK. The CDR3 consists of 12 residues. V was shortened by 4 bases and J by 8 bases, with 9 bases between the two germline ends. DNA of the CDR3: TGTGCCAGCAGCCTTACTAGCTATGAGCAGTTCTTC. It is translated as CASSLTSYEQFF.

The chain uses TRBV2 and TRBJ1-5; the D is unclear. V was clipped by 2 bases and J by 5 bases, with 4 bases between them. The CDR3 spans 12 residues. The germline V gene encodes CDR1 SNHLY and CDR2 FYNNEI. The CDR3 DNA is TGTGCCAGCAGTGAATTAGATCAGCCCCAGCATTTT. It specifies CASSELDQPQHF.

The V call is TRBV9, the J call TRBJ2-5; 8 nucleotides align to TRBD2. V lost 0 bases, J lost 2 bases, and 6 bases stayed unmatched. CDR3 size: 16 residues. CDR1 and CDR2 from the germline V gene are SGDLS and YYNGEE. CDR3 nucleotides: TGTGCCAGCAGCGTAGGAGAGAGCGGGGGACAAGAGACCCAGTACTTC. It yields the protein CASSVGESGGQETQYF.

The chain uses TRBV18 and TRBJ1-5; no reliable D call. V dropped 2 bases and J dropped 4 bases, with 9 bases sitting between them. This CDR3 is 14 amino acids long. In germline, CDR1 is KGHSH, CDR2 LQKENI. This CDR3 is CASSPEIRNQPQHF. Here the CDR3 DNA reads TGTGCCAGCTCACCAGAGATACGTAATCAGCCCCAGCATTTT.

The rearrangement links TRBV5-1 to TRBJ2-7, with D possibly TRBD2 on 6 matching bases. The CDR3 runs 13 residues. CDR1 is SGHRS, CDR2 YFSETQ, per germline. Between the trimmed V and J ends, which lost 2 bases and 3 bases, there was a span of 9 bases. The DNA for the CDR3 is TGCGCCAGCAGCTTAGCGGGCAACTACGAGCAGTACTTC. This codes for CASSLAGNYEQYF.

This chain uses TRBV7-9 with TRBJ1-2; unclear D gene. Deletions cut 1 base from V and 1 base from J, with 22 bases between. CDR3 length equals 19 residues. Germline V CDR1 and CDR2: SEHNR, FQNEAQ (reference sequence). CDR3 bases: TGTGCCAGCAGCTTAGGGCGAAAAGGCGGTGATTTAGTTAACTATGGCTACACCTTC. This translates into CASSLGRKGGDLVNYGYTF.

This chain joins TRBV7-6 and TRBJ2-7, with D possibly matching TRBD1 (5 bases). The CDR3 is 14 amino acids. Trimming pared 1 base from V and 2 bases from J, leaving 9 bases between. Germline V gives CDR1 SGHVS, CDR2 FNYEAQ. The CDR3 DNA sequence: TGTGCCAGCAGCTTAGGTGGACACACCTACGAGCAGTACTTC. Protein: CASSLGGHTYEQYF.

The chain carries TRBV28 and TRBJ1-1; D not certain. CDR1 and CDR2 (germline): MDHEN, SYDVKM. V shed 7 bases and J shed 2 bases, with 11 bases lying between them. This CDR3 spans 13 amino acids. For the CDR3, the DNA is TGTGCCAGCACCCCCTCGGTAAACACTGAAGCTTTCTTT. Encoded protein: CASTPSVNTEAFF.

The rearrangement links TRBV11-2 to TRBJ1-3; D gene unclear. Per germline, CDR1 SGHAT and CDR2 FQNNGV. Deletions cut 5 bases from V and 2 bases from J, with 16 bases between. The CDR3 has 16 residues. CDR3 region: CASSRYAEGTGNTIYF. CDR3 nucleotide sequence: TGTGCCAGCAGCCGATACGCGGAAGGGACTGGAAACACCATATATTTT.

Comments on this clone: An end of the junction differs from the germline gene, which may be a read error. J is TRBJ1-5 and V is TRBV7-9, with TRBD1 as a possible D gene (5 bases). Germline assignment: CDR1 SEHNR and CDR2 FQNEAQ (reference sequence). CDR3 length: 16 residues. CDR3 amino acids: CASRYKGRNSNQSQHF. Here the CDR3 DNA reads TGTGCCAGCAGGTATAAGGGACGGAATAGCAATCAGTCCCAGCATTTT.

The genes are TRBV10-3 and TRBJ2-1; D gene ambiguous. V lost 2 bases, J lost 8 bases, and 7 bases lay in between. The CDR3 is 12 residues long. The germline CDR1 and CDR2 sequences are ENHRY and SYGVKD. The CDR3 sequence: CAISEPWDEQFF. The DNA of the CDR3 is TGTGCCATCAGTGAGCCATGGGATGAGCAGTTCTTC.

The genes are TRBV12-3 or TRBV12-4 and TRBJ1-1; D not certain. V dropped 3 bases and J dropped 10 bases, with 12 bases sitting between them. This CDR3 contains 12 residues. The CDR3 protein is CASSLPPAPAFF. The CDR3 nucleotides are TGTGCCAGCAGTTTGCCCCCCGCGCCAGCTTTCTTT.

This chain links TRBV11-2 with TRBJ2-1; tentative D call: TRBD1 (5 bases). V gave up 2 bases and J gave up 2 bases, with 10 bases separating them. Germline V gives CDR1 SGHAT, CDR2 FQNNGV. The CDR3 has 15 amino acids. In DNA, the CDR3 is TGTGCCAGCAGCTTAAGTCAGGGAACCTACAATGAGCAGTTCTTC. Its protein product is CASSLSQGTYNEQFF.

This chain links TRBV13 with TRBJ2-5; 8 nucleotides align to TRBD1. Near its end, the DNA agrees better with TRBJ2-7, so the J call may be wrong. Germline V CDR1 and CDR2: PRHDT, FYEKMQ (reference sequence). The length of the CDR3 is 14 residues. CDR3 region: CASSLWGQASEQYF. As DNA, the CDR3 is TGTGCCAGCAGCTTATGGGGACAGGCCAGCGAGCAGTACTTC.

This rearrangement joins TRBV19 to TRBJ1-5, with 7 bases fitting TRBD1. Germline lookup yields CDR1 LNHDA and CDR2 SQIVND (reference sequence). Germline trimming cut 5 bases from V and 5 bases from J; bases unmatched to any gene: 3. This CDR3 has 13 amino acids. The CDR3 DNA sequence: TGTGCCAGTAGTTCCCAGGGGGATCAGCCCCAGCATTTT. Translated, it gives CASSSQGDQPQHF.

This clone was observed a few times. The chain links TRBV4-2 to TRBJ2-1; a possible D gene is TRBD2 (5 bases). The CDR3 has 13 residues. V was cut by 1 base and J by 5 bases, with 6 bases left in between. Germline CDR1 and CDR2: LGHNA and YNFKEQ. The CDR3 DNA reads as TGTGCCAGCAGCCAAGGACTAAACAATGAGCAGTTCTTC. Translating it yields CASSQGLNNEQFF.

This sequence joins TRBV30 and TRBJ2-1; D gene uncertain. There are 12 residues in the CDR3. Germline V lookup: CDR1 GTSNPN, CDR2 SVGIG (reference sequence). V lost 0 bases and J 6 bases, leaving 6 bases between the germline ends. The CDR3 here is CAWSVPSNEQFF. The DNA of the CDR3 is TGTGCCTGGAGTGTTCCTAGCAATGAGCAGTTCTTC.

The chain is built from TRBV13 and TRBJ1-3; 7 bases are shared with TRBD1. Germline V gene data show CDR1 as PRHDT and CDR2 as FYEKMQ (reference sequence). The CDR3 is made up of 15 amino acids. V lost 5 bases and J lost 0; bases outside the gene matches: 4. The CDR3 is CASSNRDSSGNTIYF. DNA of the CDR3: TGTGCCAGCAGCAACCGGGACAGCTCTGGAAACACCATATATTTT.

This chain joins TRBV21-1 and TRBJ1-1; the DNA was not used to check the table's D call, TRBD1. TRBV21-1 constitutes a pseudogene. CDR3 length equals 17 residues. The CDR3 spells CASSKRPGTGTNTEAFF. DNA of the CDR3: TGTGCCAGCAGCAAACGTCCCGGGACAGGGACCAACACTGAAGCTTTCTTT.

The chain employs TRBV6-2 or TRBV6-3 and TRBJ1-2; a possible D gene is TRBD1 (6 bases). V was cut by 6 bases and J by 11 bases, with 22 bases left in between. This CDR3 has 14 amino acids. CDR1 MNHEY and CDR2 SVGEGT come from the germline V gene. The CDR3 is CASSRTAGGLWYTF. The CDR3 DNA reads TGTGCCAGCAGCCGGACAGCCGGGGGTTTATGGTACACCTTC.